The 23 T cell receptor beta chains reported below all come from one sample, sequenced in a study of spatial heterogeneity in lung cancer. TCRdb analysed the 5' RACE reads with MiXCR anew, one entry per CDR3 protein. The sample shows 55,000 to 70,000 distinct CDR3 sequences, under 7.5% of them seen only once. Documented time point: sample taken at primary tumor resection. The sample was PBMCs, taken at surgery. These TCRs come from a female donor with early-stage non-small cell lung cancer.

The V call is TRBV3-1, the J call TRBJ1-1, with D unresolved. CDR1 and CDR2 (germline): LGHDT, YNNKEL (reference sequence). The ends were cut back, 4 bases at V and 1 base at J, with 10 bases in the middle. CDR3 length: 14 residues. The CDR3 sequence is CASSPLGSNTEAFF. The CDR3, as DNA: TGTGCCAGCAGCCCCCTAGGATCGAACACTGAAGCTTTCTTT.

Details on this clonotype: With a much larger clone just one base away, this may be a read error. CDR3 sequence: CANRIPVRDYGYTF. The CDR3 coding sequence is TGTGCCAACAGAATACCCGTGAGGGACTATGGCTACACCTTC. This chain joins TRBV12-3 or TRBV12-4 and TRBJ1-2; D not resolved. Deletions cut 10 bases from V and 3 bases from J, with 18 bases between. CDR3 length: 14 amino acids.

This clonotype was recorded at least ten times. This chain connects TRBV28 to TRBJ1-1; D perhaps matches TRBD1 (5 bases). V lost 3 bases and J lost 4, with 12 bases in between. The CDR3 covers 14 residues. CDR1 MDHEN and CDR2 SYDVKM come from the germline V gene. The CDR3, as DNA: TGTGCCAGCAGTTTTCGATCTAGGGGCACTGAAGCTTTCTTT. This encodes CASSFRSRGTEAFF.

This clonotype was seen ten or more times. The chain employs TRBV5-1 and TRBJ1-6, with D perhaps TRBD1 (6 bases). Germline V gene lookup returns CDR1 SGHRS and CDR2 YFSETQ. There are 14 residues in the CDR3. V lost 4 bases to trimming and J lost 6 bases, with 11 bases between them. CDR3 amino acids: CASSPQGSNSPLHF. For the CDR3, the DNA is TGCGCCAGCAGCCCGCAGGGGAGTAATTCACCCCTCCACTTT.

The V and J genes are TRBV4-1 and TRBJ2-5, with D possibly called TRBD1 or TRBD2 (5 bases each). V was trimmed by 1 base and J by 5 bases, leaving 11 bases between them. Germline CDR1 reads MGHRA; CDR2 reads YSYEKL. This CDR3 contains 14 residues. In DNA form, the CDR3 reads TGCGCCAGCAGCCAAGGTCCGGGGCGGGAGACCCAGTACTTC. Protein product: CASSQGPGRETQYF.

Points on this clonotype: A much larger clone lies a single base off, so this may be a read error. The chain employs TRBV6-6 and TRBJ2-7, with unresolved D. The CDR3 covers 12 residues. Germline V gene sequence: CDR1 MNHNY, CDR2 SVGAGI (reference sequence). CDR3 sequence (DNA): TGTGCCAGCACCTCTTATGCCTACGGGCAGTACTTC. It specifies CASTSYAYGQYF.

In this sample, this clonotype turned up many times. The chain couples TRBV19 to TRBJ2-5; 10 nucleotides agree with TRBD1. The CDR3 length is 14 residues. Per germline, CDR1 LNHDA and CDR2 SQIVND (reference sequence). Trimming removed 5 bases from V and 5 bases from J; junction bases left unmatched: 5. The CDR3 region is CASSAGTGEETQYF. The CDR3 coding sequence is TGTGCCAGTAGTGCCGGGACAGGGGAGGAGACCCAGTACTTC. The entire variable domain, with the rest obtained from reference TRBV19 and TRBJ2-5, is as follows: DGGITQSPKYLFRKEGQNVTLSCEQNLNHDAMYWYRQDPGQGLRLIYYSQIVNDFQKGDIAEGYSVSREKKESFPLTVTSAQKNPTAFYLCASSAGTGEETQYFGPGTRLLVL.

This clonotype came up a few times. CDR3 nucleotide sequence: TGTGCCAGCAGCCAGACCGGGACTAACTATGGCTACACCTTC. Translation gives CASSQTGTNYGYTF. This sequence joins TRBV4-2 and TRBJ1-2; D uncertain. Trimming left V 3 bases short and J 0 bases short, with 8 bases between. This CDR3 is 14 amino acids long. Germline CDR1 LGHNA, CDR2 YNFKEQ.

This clonotype occurred a few times. CDR3 region: CASVGDPYNEQFF. CDR3 coding DNA: TGTGCCAGCGTCGGGGACCCCTACAATGAGCAGTTCTTC. V and J are TRBV28 and TRBJ2-1; either TRBD1 or TRBD2 may supply D (5 bases each). Germline values: CDR1 MDHEN, CDR2 SYDVKM. The V end lost 8 bases, the J end lost 2 bases, and 10 bases lay between the germline ends. CDR3 length: 13 amino acids.

Only a few counts were recorded for this clonotype. This chain links TRBV7-9 with TRBJ1-1, with D uncertain. CDR1 and CDR2 (germline): SEHNR, FQNEAQ (reference sequence). There are 13 residues in the CDR3. Trimming stripped 5 bases from V and 4 bases from J, with 11 bases between. CDR3 bases: TGTGCCAGCAGCCGAACTGACTTCACTGAAGCTTTCTTT. Translated: CASSRTDFTEAFF.

This clonotype was detected ten times or more. The chain carries TRBV2 and TRBJ2-1; D might be TRBD1 (6 bases). This CDR3 is 13 amino acids long. V was cut by 5 bases and J by 2 bases, with 7 bases left in between. Germline loops: CDR1 SNHLY, CDR2 FYNNEI. In DNA, the CDR3 is TGTGCCAGCAGTCGGACAGCCTACAATGAGCAGTTCTTC. It is translated as CASSRTAYNEQFF.

V gene TRBV7-2 combines with J gene TRBJ1-3; D gene ambiguous. Germline V CDR1 and CDR2: SGHTA, FQGNSA. CDR3 length: 16 amino acids. V was trimmed by 5 bases and J by 0 bases, leaving 14 bases between them. CDR3 nucleotide sequence: TGTGCCAGCAGCACGTCCGGACGGAGCTCTGGAAACACCATATATTTT. Amino acid sequence: CASSTSGRSSGNTIYF.

This clonotype was observed many times. The chain combines TRBV6-2 or TRBV6-3 with TRBJ2-5, with 7 nucleotides matching TRBD1. Trimming took 7 bases from V and 4 from J; bases not matched to a gene: 15. This CDR3 has 16 amino acids. Germline CDR1 MNHEY, CDR2 SVGEGT. The CDR3 sequence is CASKAGTYDRVETQYF. CDR3 DNA: TGTGCCAGCAAGGCTGGGACATACGACAGGGTAGAGACCCAGTACTTC.

This clonotype is a singleton in its sample. A much larger clone is a single base away; this may be a read error. V usage is TRBV28 and J usage is TRBJ1-2; D gene unclear. This CDR3 region has 14 residues. Germline V CDR1 and CDR2: MDHEN, SYDVKM. The CDR3 DNA reads TGTGTCAGCAGGTCCAGGTCCTATCGGGGTGGCTACACCTTC. This sequence encodes CVSRSRSYRGGYTF.

The rearrangement uses TRBV20-1 and TRBJ1-5; D is uncertain. Trimming removed 7 bases from V and 5 bases from J, with 12 bases in between. Germline lookup yields CDR1 DFQATT and CDR2 SNEGSKA (reference sequence). CDR3 length: 12 residues. In DNA, the CDR3 is TGCAGTGTAACGGAGGGAGATCAGCCCCAGCATTTT. Its translation: CSVTEGDQPQHF.

By sample fraction, this clonotype is medium-sized (0.01 to 0.1%). V and J are TRBV5-1 and TRBJ2-7; unclear D gene. Trimming took off 0 bases at V and 2 bases at J, with 3 bases between the two ends. In germline, CDR1 is SGHRS, CDR2 YFSETQ. This CDR3 spans 12 amino acids. This CDR3 reads CASSLVTYEQYF. In DNA form, the CDR3 reads TGCGCCAGCAGCTTGGTTACCTACGAGCAGTACTTC.

The gene calls are TRBV15 and TRBJ2-1; the match to TRBD2 covers 15 bases. V shed 9 bases, J shed 9 bases, and the junction held 12 bases outside the gene matches. Germline CDR1 and CDR2: LNHNV and YYDKDF (reference sequence). This CDR3 region has 16 residues. As DNA, the CDR3 is TGTGCCACAATGAAACCGGGACTAGCGGGAGGATTTGAGCAGTTCTTC. Its translation: CATMKPGLAGGFEQFF.

There are many counts of this clonotype. The chain employs TRBV29-1 and TRBJ2-3; TRBD2 agrees at 7 bases. Germline V CDR1 and CDR2: SQVTM, ANQGSEA. With V trimmed by 4 bases and J by 1 base, 8 bases remained unmatched. This CDR3 has 15 amino acids. The CDR3 nucleotides read TGCAGCGTTGGGGGGGGGATGGTCGGCACAGATACGCAGTATTTT. Protein product: CSVGGGMVGTDTQYF.

This clonotype was counted between two and nine times. The chain links TRBV12-5 to TRBJ2-1; 13 bases fit TRBD2. The CDR3 length is 13 residues. With V trimmed by 5 bases and J by 16 bases, 8 bases remained unmatched. Germline CDR1 and CDR2: LGHNT and FRNRAP. The CDR3 region is CASGPLAGGRGFF. CDR3 sequence (DNA): TGTGCTAGTGGTCCACTAGCGGGAGGGAGGGGTTTCTTC.

The V gene is TRBV28, the J gene TRBJ2-6; possible D gene TRBD2, 5 bases. The germline V gene encodes CDR1 MDHEN and CDR2 SYDVKM. Trimming took off 6 bases at V and 2 bases at J, with 11 bases between the two ends. CDR3 length: 15 amino acids. In DNA, the CDR3 is TGTGCCAGCAGCTTGCCCGGGGCTGGGGCCAACGTCCTGACTTTC. This translates into CASSLPGAGANVLTF.

In this sample, this clonotype turned up a few times. V usage is TRBV19 and J usage is TRBJ1-5; possibly TRBD1 for D (6 bases). The germline V gene has CDR1 LNHDA and CDR2 SQIVND (reference sequence). The CDR3 is 14 residues long. Trimming shortened V by 6 bases and J by 4 bases, and 13 bases separated the two germline ends. The CDR3 nucleotides are TGTGCCAGTAGCAAGGGGCAGGGGAATCAGCCCCAGCATTTT. Translated: CASSKGQGNQPQHF.

Many counts were recorded for this clonotype. V and J are TRBV20-1 and TRBJ2-7; D is unresolved. Germline-derived CDR1 and CDR2 are DFQATT and SNEGSKA (reference sequence). This CDR3 has 12 residues. The ends were cut back, 6 bases at V and 2 bases at J, with 11 bases in the middle. The CDR3 reads CSANGPTYEQYF. The CDR3 DNA sequence: TGCAGTGCCAACGGTCCTACCTACGAGCAGTACTTC.

This chain connects TRBV28 to TRBJ2-5; 7 nucleotides match TRBD2. The CDR3 extends over 17 amino acids. V lost 6 bases to trimming and J lost 7 bases; unmatched junction nucleotides: 20. Germline V gene lookup returns CDR1 MDHEN and CDR2 SYDVKM. DNA of the CDR3: TGTGCCAGCAGCCCCGGGTTGTGGGAGCCACCGGGGGGGACCCAGTACTTC. Protein product: CASSPGLWEPPGGTQYF.